This TCR beta chain was documented in a study of T cells expressing NK-cell markers. TCRdb reworked the 5' RACE reads into one entry per CDR3 protein, no DNA. This specimen shows tens of thousands of distinct CDR3 sequences; the ten leading clones hold over 50%. This CDR3 is built from 13 residues. CDR1 and CDR2 (germline): SEHNR, FQNEAQ (reference sequence). The V and J genes are TRBV7-9 and TRBJ1-1. The TCR originated in a man between 18 and 69 years old in good health. Sequencing input: blood T cells: a sorted CD56 or NKG2C T cell subset, CD4+ or CD8+ T cells, or bulk PBMC T cells (not recorded which). CDR3 amino acids: CASSSTRETEAFF.